This is a list of T cell receptor beta chains from one sample in a study of post-analysis software for immune sequencing data. MiXCR was run by TCRdb on the PCR reads, yielding one entry per CDR3 protein. Among hundreds of thousands of distinct CDR3 sequences listed, roughly 40% were seen once. The sequenced material came from blood. The source is a girl between 10 and 17 years old with multiple sclerosis. Both conserved end residues are part of each CDR3. The D gene is left open where the match is weak. Expanded clones get a size class; other rows say once, few or many, or leave the size out.

V gene	D gene	J gene	clone size	CDR3 protein	CDR3 DNA
TRBV10-3	.	TRBJ2-5	.	CAIRETSQETQYF	TGTGCCATCAGGGAAACTAGCCAAGAGACCCAGTACTTC
TRBV29-1	TRBD1	TRBJ1-2	few	CSVRGQVLTNYGYTF	TGCAGCGTTCGAGGACAGGTTCTGACTAACTATGGCTACACCTTC
TRBV6-1	TRBD1	TRBJ2-5	.	CASTDLMRQGGETQYF	TGTGCCAGCACCGACCTTATGAGACAGGGGGGGGAGACCCAGTACTTC
TRBV12-3/TRBV12-4	TRBD2	TRBJ2-3	.	CASSYLGLAGPSGGTDTQYF	TGTGCCAGCAGTTACCTTGGACTAGCGGGACCTTCAGGGGGCACAGATACGCAGTATTTT
TRBV4-1	TRBD2	TRBJ2-3	.	CASSPRVSGGPDTQYF	TGCGCCAGCAGCCCCCGAGTGAGCGGGGGTCCAGATACGCAGTATTTT
TRBV20-1	TRBD2	TRBJ2-4	few	CSASPTKLAGGPGIQYF	TGCAGTGCTAGCCCAACCAAACTAGCGGGGGGGCCTGGCATTCAGTACTTC
TRBV25-1	TRBD1	TRBJ2-6	.	CASSEVTGSYSGANVLTF	TGTGCCAGCAGTGAGGTGACAGGGTCTTACTCTGGGGCCAACGTCCTGACTTTC
TRBV12-3/TRBV12-4	.	TRBJ1-2	.	CASSLQAINYGYTF	TGTGCCAGCAGTTTGCAGGCGATCAACTATGGCTACACCTTC
TRBV12-3/TRBV12-4	TRBD2	TRBJ2-5	few	CASTKTSGVQETQYF	TGTGCCAGCACCAAGACTAGCGGAGTGCAAGAGACCCAGTACTTC
TRBV20-1	.	TRBJ2-3	few	CSAWGDTQYF	TGCAGTGCCTGGGGAGATACGCAGTATTTT
TRBV12-3/TRBV12-4	TRBD1	TRBJ1-2	few	CASTHVSRTGENGYTF	TGTGCCAGCACCCACGTCTCCCGGACAGGGGAGAATGGCTACACCTTC